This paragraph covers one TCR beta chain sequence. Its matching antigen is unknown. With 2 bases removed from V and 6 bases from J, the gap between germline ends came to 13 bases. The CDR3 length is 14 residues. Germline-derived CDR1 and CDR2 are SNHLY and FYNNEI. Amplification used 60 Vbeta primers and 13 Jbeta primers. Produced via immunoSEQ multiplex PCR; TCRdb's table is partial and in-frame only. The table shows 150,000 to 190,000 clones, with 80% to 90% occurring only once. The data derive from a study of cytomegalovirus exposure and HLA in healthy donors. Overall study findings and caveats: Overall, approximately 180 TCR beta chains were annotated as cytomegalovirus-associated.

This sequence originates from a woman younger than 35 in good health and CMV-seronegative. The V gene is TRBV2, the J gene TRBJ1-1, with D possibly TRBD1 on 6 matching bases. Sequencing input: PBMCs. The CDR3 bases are TGTGCCAGCAGTGAATCCAGGGGTGTCTCTGAAGCTTTCTTT. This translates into CASSESRGVSEAFF.